The rows below give T cell receptor beta chains drawn from one sample of a study of regulatory T cells in long-lasting Graves disease. A single record per CDR3 protein comes from TCRdb applying MiXCR to the multiplex PCR reads. The profile shows about 420,000 distinct CDR3 sequences, 16% of them singletons. These data are also associated with another study on T cells in Graves' hyperthyroidism and ophthalmopathy.

The specimen was peripheral blood mononuclear cells (PBMCs), collected at new diagnosis, from a patient treated with antithyroid drugs. The receptors were sampled from a woman under 30 with Graves disease. Both conserved end residues are part of each CDR3. D genes are given only for firm matches. Clone size is shown for a subset of rows, as once, few, many or a class of expanded clone.

clone_size j_call d_call v_call cdr3_nt cdr3_aa
- TRBJ2-3 TRBD2 TRBV5-1 TGCGCCAGCACCCCCGGGGCTAGCGGGAGAGATACGCAGTATTTT CASTPGASGRDTQYF
many TRBJ2-1 - TRBV6-1 TGTGCCAGCAGTGGCGGGCTCTACAATGAGCAGTTCTTC CASSGGLYNEQFF
many TRBJ2-3 - TRBV7-2 TGTGCCAGCAGCTTACTTTTGGGGGGGCTGGGAGATACGCAGTATTTT CASSLLLGGLGDTQYF
- TRBJ2-5 TRBD2 TRBV7-2 TGTGCCAGCAGTCAACTAGCGGGAGGCTGGGGCCAAGAGACCCAGTACTTC CASSQLAGGWGQETQYF
many TRBJ1-4 - TRBV27 TGTGCCAGCAGGCTCGCGGGAGCAACTAATGAAAAACTGTTTTTT CASRLAGATNEKLFF
many TRBJ2-1 TRBD2 TRBV6-1 TGTGCCAGCAGTCCGGACTGGAGACTAGCCACTCGTCCCCACGACAATGAGCAGTTCTTC CASSPDWRLATRPHDNEQFF
many TRBJ1-2 - TRBV20-1 TGCAGTGCTAGAGTGATAGAGTATGGCTACACCTTC CSARVIEYGYTF
many TRBJ2-1 TRBD2 TRBV6-5 TGTGCCAGCAGTTACTCACCGGGACTAGAGGACAATGAGCAGTTCTTC CASSYSPGLEDNEQFF
few TRBJ2-5 - TRBV24-1 TGTGCCACCAGTGATAATCGGGAGTCGGAGACCCAGTACTTC CATSDNRESETQYF
many TRBJ1-1 TRBD1 TRBV27 TGTGCCAGCAGTTCACCGGGACAGGGGAAGAACACTGAAGCTTTCTTT CASSSPGQGKNTEAFF
many TRBJ2-1 - TRBV7-2 TGTGCCAGCAGCTTTTGGGGGGTGGGCAGGAGCTCCTACAATGAGCAGTTCTTC CASSFWGVGRSSYNEQFF
- TRBJ2-5 - TRBV19 TGTGCCAGTAGTATGCAGGGGACGGAGACCCAGTACTTC CASSMQGTETQYF
few TRBJ2-3 - TRBV19 TGTGCCAGTAGTATAGGGGGTCCCACAGATACGCAGTATTTT CASSIGGPTDTQYF
many TRBJ2-7 - TRBV4-1 TGCGCCAGCAGCCAAGTTCGGTCGGGCTCCTACGAGCAGTACTTC CASSQVRSGSYEQYF
few TRBJ1-1 - TRBV20-1 TGCAGTGCTAGGGGGCAGTCTGTAGCTTTCTTT CSARGQSVAFF
many TRBJ2-3 - TRBV30 TGTGCCACCGGACAGTCAGATACGCAGTATTTT CATGQSDTQYF
many TRBJ2-1 TRBD2 TRBV6-2/TRBV6-3 TGTGCCAGCAGTTACCCAGCGGGAGGGCCAAATGAGCAGTTCTTC CASSYPAGGPNEQFF
few TRBJ2-3 - TRBV6-4 TGTGCCAGCAGTTCCCTAGAAGTGGCAGATACGCAGTATTTT CASSSLEVADTQYF
- TRBJ1-2 - TRBV19 TGTGCCAGTAGTATAGCGATGGGGCTCAACTATGGCTACACCTTC CASSIAMGLNYGYTF
many TRBJ2-2 - TRBV6-5 TGTGCCAGCAGTTACCGGGGGAGCGGGACCGGGGAGCTGTTTTTT CASSYRGSGTGELFF
few TRBJ2-1 - TRBV12-3/TRBV12-4 TGTGCCAGCAGTTTCCCTCAAAGGGATCTTTACCACAATGAGCAGTTCTTC CASSFPQRDLYHNEQFF
many TRBJ2-3 - TRBV15 TGTGCCACCAGCAGAGCAGGACAGTCCCACAACGCGGATACGCAGTATTTT CATSRAGQSHNADTQYF
many TRBJ2-3 TRBD2 TRBV2 TGTGCCAGCAGAATACCGGGACTAGCGGGCCTAGATACGCAGTATTTT CASRIPGLAGLDTQYF
few TRBJ2-5 - TRBV19 TGTGCCAGTAATCCAACGATGAAAACGGGACGGTCTCAAGAGACCCAGTACTTC CASNPTMKTGRSQETQYF
many TRBJ2-5 - TRBV28 TGTGCCAGCAGTTCCACGGGACTCCCGATGGAGACCCAGTACTTC CASSSTGLPMETQYF
many TRBJ2-1 - TRBV2 TGTGCCAGCAGTTTCTCCGCCGGGACTCCCTCCGAGCAGTTCTTC CASSFSAGTPSEQFF
- TRBJ2-4 - TRBV7-2 TGTGCCAGCAGCTTGGGGGGCCCGGGGAAAAACATTCAGTACTTC CASSLGGPGKNIQYF
many TRBJ2-5 - TRBV6-1 TGTGCCAGCAGTAACCCCACATGGGACGAGACCCAGTACTTC CASSNPTWDETQYF
many TRBJ1-1 - TRBV28 TGTGCCAGCAGGAGCTACAGGGACCCTTGGTTATCCACTGAAGCTTTCTTT CASRSYRDPWLSTEAFF